The rows below give T cell receptor beta chains drawn from one sample of a study of T cells in Graves' hyperthyroidism and ophthalmopathy. TCRdb re-called the multiplex PCR reads with MiXCR, one entry per CDR3 protein. The sample holds approximately 420,000 distinct CDR3 sequences, under 15% seen once. Sequencing was done on a sample of blood. These receptors came from a woman aged 25-40 years with Graves' hyperthyroidism. Both conserved end residues are part of each CDR3. A D gene is named only where the DNA matches it firmly. Expanded clones are given a class, and other clones once, few, many or no size at all.

length	size	J	D	V	CDR3	DNA
15	many	TRBJ1-2	.	TRBV18	CASSPTGRANYGYTF	TGTGCCAGCTCACCAACGGGCAGGGCTAACTATGGCTACACCTTC
16	many	TRBJ2-3	TRBD1	TRBV2	CASLRGTGGLTDTQYF	TGTGCCAGCCTGCGGGGGACAGGGGGTCTTACAGATACGCAGTATTTT
13	.	TRBJ2-7	.	TRBV9	CASSVGVISEQYF	TGTGCCAGCAGCGTAGGCGTAATAAGCGAGCAGTACTTC
13	.	TRBJ2-4	.	TRBV12-3/TRBV12-4	CASSETVKNIQYF	TGTGCCAGCAGTGAGACAGTCAAAAACATTCAGTACTTC
15	many	TRBJ1-1	.	TRBV29-1	CSARTDTGKNTEAFF	TGCAGCGCAAGGACCGACACCGGGAAGAACACTGAAGCTTTCTTT
19	.	TRBJ1-4	.	TRBV5-1	CASSLSPLHLGRTNEKLFF	TGCGCCAGCAGCTTGAGTCCGCTCCACCTCGGGCGGACTAATGAAAAACTGTTTTTT
15	.	TRBJ2-7	.	TRBV6-2/TRBV6-3	CASKIPGTLSYEQYF	TGTGCCAGCAAAATCCCCGGGACCCTCTCCTACGAGCAGTACTTC
15	.	TRBJ2-5	TRBD1	TRBV7-2	CASSSSGTGLETRYF	TGTGCCAGCAGCTCTTCCGGGACAGGTTTAGAGACCCGGTACTTC
17	.	TRBJ2-7	TRBD2	TRBV5-1	CASSLGILPTSGYEQYF	TGCGCCAGCAGCTTGGGGATCCTACCTACTAGCGGGTACGAGCAGTACTTC
15	many	TRBJ1-2	.	TRBV28	CASSFGGTTNYGYTF	TGTGCCAGCAGTTTCGGGGGGACCACTAACTATGGCTACACCTTC
14	many	TRBJ1-4	.	TRBV15	CATSRGGVGEKLFF	TGTGCCACCAGCAGAGGAGGGGTGGGTGAAAAACTGTTTTTT
15	many	TRBJ2-7	TRBD2	TRBV11-3	CASSFSGTSGYEQYF	TGTGCCAGCAGCTTTTCGGGGACTAGCGGCTACGAGCAGTACTTC
13	few	TRBJ1-1	.	TRBV29-1	CSAVVLGSTEAFF	TGCAGCGCCGTGGTGCTCGGCTCGACTGAAGCTTTCTTT
12	many	TRBJ1-2	.	TRBV29-1	CSDVDGNYGYTF	TGCAGCGACGTAGACGGAAACTATGGCTACACCTTC
17	.	TRBJ2-6	.	TRBV6-2/TRBV6-3	CASTKSDERSGANVLTF	TGTGCCAGCACCAAATCCGACGAGCGATCTGGGGCCAACGTCCTGACTTTC
16	many	TRBJ2-7	TRBD2	TRBV5-1	CASSLLRTSGLYEQYF	TGCGCCAGCAGCCTTCTTCGGACTAGCGGGTTATACGAGCAGTACTTC
15	many	TRBJ2-7	TRBD1	TRBV6-1	CASRGTGGNLYEQYF	TGTGCCAGCAGGGGGACAGGGGGAAATCTCTACGAGCAGTACTTC
14	few	TRBJ2-1	.	TRBV20-1	CSARGQGYYNEQFF	TGCAGTGCTAGAGGGCAGGGGTACTACAATGAGCAGTTCTTC
17	few	TRBJ2-1	TRBD2	TRBV15	CATSSKTSGRKYNEQFF	TGTGCCACCAGCAGCAAGACTAGCGGGAGGAAGTACAATGAGCAGTTCTTC
12	many	TRBJ1-1	.	TRBV11-2	CASSFFDGRAFF	TGTGCCAGCAGCTTTTTCGACGGGAGGGCTTTCTTT
17	.	TRBJ1-1	.	TRBV20-1	CSARDFGRGGRNTEAFF	TGCAGTGCTAGAGATTTTGGTCGGGGGGGCCGGAACACTGAAGCTTTCTTT
14	.	TRBJ2-1	.	TRBV12-3/TRBV12-4	CASRNRNSNNEQFF	TGTGCCAGCAGAAACAGAAATTCCAACAATGAGCAGTTCTTC
15	many	TRBJ2-2	TRBD2	TRBV2	CASGLAGRGTGELFF	TGTGCCAGCGGATTAGCGGGGCGGGGCACCGGGGAGCTGTTTTTT
14	.	TRBJ2-3	TRBD2	TRBV19	CASRTSGSKDTQYF	TGTGCCAGTAGGACCAGCGGGAGTAAAGATACGCAGTATTTT
12	many	TRBJ2-7	.	TRBV18	CASSHGHYEQYF	TGTGCCAGCTCTCACGGCCACTACGAGCAGTACTTC
13	.	TRBJ2-1	.	TRBV20-1	CSSTGGGRNEQFF	TGCAGTTCAACCGGGGGTGGACGCAATGAGCAGTTCTTC
14	many	TRBJ2-5	.	TRBV2	CASSDPGARETQYF	TGTGCCAGCAGTGATCCGGGGGCGCGCGAGACCCAGTACTTC
14	many	TRBJ1-1	TRBD1	TRBV20-1	CSARPGGRGTEAFF	TGCAGTGCTAGACCAGGGGGCAGGGGCACTGAAGCTTTCTTT
14	few	TRBJ2-5	.	TRBV5-1	CASSSRTPWETQYF	TGCGCCAGCAGCTCCAGGACCCCGTGGGAGACCCAGTACTTC